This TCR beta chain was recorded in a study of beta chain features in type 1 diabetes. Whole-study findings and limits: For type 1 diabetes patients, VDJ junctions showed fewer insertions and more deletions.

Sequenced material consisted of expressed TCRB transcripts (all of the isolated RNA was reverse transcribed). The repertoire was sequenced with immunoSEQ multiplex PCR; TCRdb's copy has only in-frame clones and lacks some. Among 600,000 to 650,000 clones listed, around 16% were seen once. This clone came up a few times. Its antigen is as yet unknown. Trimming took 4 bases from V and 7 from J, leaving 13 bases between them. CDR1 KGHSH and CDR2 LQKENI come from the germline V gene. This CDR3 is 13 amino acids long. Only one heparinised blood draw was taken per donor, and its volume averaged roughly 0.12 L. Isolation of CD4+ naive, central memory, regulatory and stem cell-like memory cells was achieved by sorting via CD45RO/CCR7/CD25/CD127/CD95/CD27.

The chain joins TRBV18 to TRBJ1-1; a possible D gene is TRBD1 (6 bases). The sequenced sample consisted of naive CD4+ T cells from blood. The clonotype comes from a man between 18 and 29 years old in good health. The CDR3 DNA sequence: TGTGCCAGCTCACGACAGGACGGTAGTGAAGCTTTCTTT. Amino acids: CASSRQDGSEAFF. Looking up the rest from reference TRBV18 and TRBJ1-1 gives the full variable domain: NAGVMQNPRHLVRRRGQEARLRCSPMKGHSHVYWYRQLPEEGLKFMVYLQKENIIDESGMPKERFSAEFPKEGPSILRIQQVVRGDSAAYFCASSRQDGSEAFFGQGTRLTVV.